This note documents a single T cell receptor (beta chain) sequence. Its target is not known. Data came from immunoSEQ multiplex PCR; TCRdb stores just in-frame clones and leaves some out. This sample yields 130,000 to 150,000 clones, of which more than 85% are seen a single time; over 1.1% belongs to the top ten. This specimen comes from a study of T cell responses to AZD1222 COVID-19 vaccine. Study observations and caveats: Donors were largely white British and mainly female; clonal diversity was possibly underestimated.

V was pared by 2 bases and J by 11 bases, with 19 bases of the junction left unmatched. This CDR3 contains 17 residues. The germline V gene has CDR1 SGHVS and CDR2 FNYEAQ. The TCR comes from an adult in good health. This material consisted of peripheral blood, taken on day 0 of AZD1222 vaccination. The chain employs TRBV7-6 and TRBJ1-1; 8 bases fit TRBD1. The CDR3 DNA sequence: TGTGCCAGCAGCTTACTTCAGGGGGCAGGGGGTCACTTGAGGGCTTTCTTT. This codes for CASSLLQGAGGHLRAFF.